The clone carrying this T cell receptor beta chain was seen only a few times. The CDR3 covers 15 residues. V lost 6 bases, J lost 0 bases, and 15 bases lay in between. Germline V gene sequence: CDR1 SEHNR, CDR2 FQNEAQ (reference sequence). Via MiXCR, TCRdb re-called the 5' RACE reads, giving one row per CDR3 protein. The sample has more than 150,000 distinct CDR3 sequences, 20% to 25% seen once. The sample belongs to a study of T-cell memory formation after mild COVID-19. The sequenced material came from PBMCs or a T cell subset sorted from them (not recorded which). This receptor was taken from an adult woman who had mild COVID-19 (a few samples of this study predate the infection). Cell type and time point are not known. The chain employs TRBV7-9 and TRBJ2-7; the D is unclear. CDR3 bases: TGTGCCAGCAGTTCAGGACCGGAGAGCTCCTACGAGCAGTACTTC. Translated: CASSSGPESSYEQYF. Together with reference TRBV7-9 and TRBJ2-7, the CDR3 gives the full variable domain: DTGVSQNPRHKITKRGQNVTFRCDPISEHNRLYWYRQTLGQGPEFLTYFQNEAQLEKSRLLSDRFSAERPKGSFSTLEIQRTEQGDSAMYLCASSSGPESSYEQYFGPGTRLTVT.